A selection of T cell receptor beta chains follows, all from one sample in a study of T cells after yellow fever vaccination. Via MiXCR, TCRdb re-called the 5' RACE reads, giving one row per CDR3 protein. The top ten hold roughly 0.77% of the sample, which has under 150,000 distinct CDR3 sequences, over 7% seen once. The starting material was CD4+ T cells sorted from PBMCs, obtained 5 days after the yellow fever booster vaccination. These receptors all come from a man aged 25 to 40 who received the YFV17D yellow fever vaccine. Each CDR3 is given with its conserved first and last residue. D genes are given only for firm matches. Clone size is not always given. Where it is, it says once, few, many or a class for expanded clones.

D gene	clone size	V gene	J gene	CDR3 protein	CDR3 DNA
TRBD2	many	TRBV7-9	TRBJ2-2	CASSPGLAENTGELFF	TGTGCCAGCAGCCCCGGACTAGCGGAGAACACCGGGGAGCTGTTTTTT
-	many	TRBV5-1	TRBJ1-2	CASSKTDRNYGYTF	TGCGCCAGCAGCAAAACGGACCGGAACTATGGCTACACCTTC
TRBD1	many	TRBV9	TRBJ2-5	CASSAGTVETQYF	TGTGCCAGCAGCGCAGGGACAGTAGAGACCCAGTACTTC
TRBD2	few	TRBV7-2	TRBJ2-7	CASSLAPIGAGGGSYEQYF	TGTGCCAGCAGCTTAGCACCCATCGGAGCGGGAGGAGGGTCCTACGAGCAGTACTTC
-	many	TRBV7-2	TRBJ2-5	CASSLVEPPIETQYF	TGTGCCAGCAGCTTAGTGGAGCCCCCTATCGAGACCCAGTACTTC
-	-	TRBV19	TRBJ2-6	CASSIYPSGANVLTF	TGTGCCAGTAGTATCTATCCCTCTGGGGCCAACGTCCTGACTTTC
-	many	TRBV10-2	TRBJ2-4	CASSYIFQGRPGNIQYF	TGCGCCAGCAGCTACATTTTTCAGGGCCGGCCGGGAAACATTCAGTACTTC
TRBD2	many	TRBV12-3/TRBV12-4	TRBJ2-7	CASSFEAGAYEQYF	TGTGCCAGCAGTTTCGAGGCGGGGGCCTACGAGCAGTACTTC
-	many	TRBV4-3	TRBJ2-1	CASSQDRFGYEQFF	TGCGCCAGCAGCCAAGATCGTTTCGGGTATGAGCAGTTCTTC
TRBD1	many	TRBV12-3/TRBV12-4	TRBJ2-1	CASSPRQGWHNEQFF	TGTGCCAGCAGTCCTCGACAGGGATGGCACAATGAGCAGTTCTTC
-	many	TRBV7-2	TRBJ2-7	CASSGRSEQYF	TGTGCCAGCAGCGGCCGGAGCGAGCAGTACTTC
-	many	TRBV6-2/TRBV6-3	TRBJ1-5	CASRARSYQPQHF	TGTGCCAGCCGCGCGAGGTCATATCAGCCCCAGCATTTT
-	many	TRBV5-1	TRBJ1-1	CASSLDPAVTEAFF	TGCGCCAGCAGCTTGGACCCGGCGGTCACTGAAGCTTTCTTT
-	many	TRBV7-2	TRBJ2-7	CASSQGWSRYEQYF	TGTGCCAGCAGCCAGGGGTGGTCTAGGTACGAGCAGTACTTC
-	many	TRBV5-1	TRBJ2-2	CASRSGRWLQVSNTGELFF	TGCGCCAGCAGGTCCGGACGTTGGCTACAGGTCTCGAACACCGGGGAGCTGTTTTTT
-	many	TRBV11-2	TRBJ2-7	CASRQRTQSHEQYF	TGTGCCAGCAGACAGCGGACCCAAAGCCACGAGCAGTACTTC
TRBD2	many	TRBV5-1	TRBJ2-3	CASSSSGGTSTDTQYF	TGCGCCAGCAGTTCTAGCGGAGGAACTAGCACAGATACGCAGTATTTT
TRBD2	-	TRBV10-2	TRBJ2-5	CASRAGGQETQYF	TGCGCCAGCCGAGCGGGAGGTCAAGAGACCCAGTACTTC
-	many	TRBV27	TRBJ1-4	CASSPRQVEKLFF	TGTGCCAGCAGTCCTCGACAGGTTGAAAAACTGTTTTTT
-	many	TRBV30	TRBJ2-7	CAWSYLELNSYEQYF	TGTGCCTGGAGTTATCTCGAACTGAACTCCTACGAGCAGTACTTC
-	many	TRBV4-2	TRBJ2-7	CASSPQGGRYEQYF	TGTGCCAGCAGCCCCCAGGGGGGCAGGTACGAGCAGTACTTC
-	many	TRBV11-1	TRBJ2-5	CASSLSVVEETQYF	TGTGCCAGCAGCTTATCGGTCGTCGAGGAGACCCAGTACTTC
-	many	TRBV7-2	TRBJ2-3	CASSFPGDTQYF	TGTGCCAGCAGCTTCCCGGGGGATACGCAGTATTTT
-	many	TRBV12-3/TRBV12-4	TRBJ2-3	CASSLQSPRDTQYF	TGTGCCAGCAGTTTACAATCGCCCCGGGATACGCAGTATTTT
-	-	TRBV2	TRBJ2-6	CASTPNDLGANVLTF	TGTGCCAGCACCCCGAATGACCTTGGGGCCAACGTCCTGACTTTC
-	few	TRBV20-1	TRBJ1-1	CSARGGTGWNTEAFF	TGCAGTGCTAGAGGGGGTACCGGCTGGAACACTGAAGCTTTCTTT
-	many	TRBV6-5	TRBJ1-1	CASSLQGFGTEAFF	TGTGCCAGCAGTCTACAGGGTTTTGGGACTGAAGCTTTCTTT
TRBD2	-	TRBV20-1	TRBJ2-3	CCAGDTSGYVSTDTQYF	TGCTGTGCCGGGGACACTAGCGGCTACGTAAGCACAGATACGCAGTATTTT
-	-	TRBV6-5	TRBJ2-6	CASRYGGDGAWSGANVLTF	TGTGCCAGCCGTTACGGCGGTGATGGGGCTTGGTCTGGGGCCAACGTCCTGACTTTC
-	few	TRBV6-2/TRBV6-3	TRBJ1-6	CASRPTGIISPLHF	TGTGCCAGCAGACCAACAGGGATAATTTCACCCCTCCACTTT
TRBD2	many	TRBV20-1	TRBJ2-1	CCARDGRSGGVYNEQFF	TGCTGTGCTAGAGATGGTCGGTCGGGAGGGGTCTACAATGAGCAGTTCTTC
-	many	TRBV20-1	TRBJ2-5	CSALPITGYQETQYF	TGCAGTGCTCTACCTATCACAGGGTACCAAGAGACCCAGTACTTC
-	many	TRBV7-2	TRBJ2-7	CASSLLPQYEQYF	TGTGCCAGCAGCTTATTGCCCCAATACGAGCAGTACTTC
-	few	TRBV25-1	TRBJ1-2	CASSSSGYGYTF	TGTGCCAGCAGTTCCTCGGGCTATGGCTACACCTTC
-	many	TRBV15	TRBJ2-5	CATSRDQGQETQYF	TGTGCCACCAGCAGAGATCAAGGCCAAGAGACCCAGTACTTC
TRBD2	many	TRBV6-5	TRBJ2-7	CASSYPKPSTSGSSEQYF	TGTGCCAGCAGTTACCCGAAACCCTCAACTAGCGGGAGTAGCGAGCAGTACTTC
TRBD2	many	TRBV5-6	TRBJ2-1	CASSPVGREVGNEQFF	TGTGCCAGCAGCCCCGTTGGGCGGGAGGTTGGCAATGAGCAGTTCTTC
-	many	TRBV28	TRBJ2-2	CASTQGGLGTGELFF	TGTGCCAGCACACAGGGAGGTTTAGGGACCGGGGAGCTGTTTTTT
TRBD1	-	TRBV15	TRBJ1-5	CATSRGDRGQPQHF	TGTGCCACCAGCAGAGGGGACAGAGGCCAGCCCCAGCATTTT
TRBD1	many	TRBV5-1	TRBJ2-2	CASSLRVQGSHANTGELFF	TGCGCCAGCAGCTTGAGAGTACAGGGGTCCCACGCGAACACCGGGGAGCTGTTTTTT
-	many	TRBV12-3/TRBV12-4	TRBJ2-7	CASAYREIYEQYF	TGTGCCAGCGCTTACAGGGAGATCTACGAGCAGTACTTC
TRBD2	many	TRBV5-1	TRBJ2-1	CASSSLGTSGRDNEQFF	TGCGCCAGCAGCTCTCTGGGGACTAGCGGGAGGGACAATGAGCAGTTCTTC
TRBD2	many	TRBV6-2/TRBV6-3	TRBJ2-1	CASQTSGHSRYEQFF	TGTGCCAGCCAAACTAGCGGACACAGTAGGTATGAGCAGTTCTTC
-	-	TRBV7-8	TRBJ2-3	CASSPAGSRSTDTQYF	TGTGCCAGCAGCCCAGCAGGGAGTCGTAGCACAGATACGCAGTATTTT
-	many	TRBV3-1	TRBJ2-1	CASSPSRVNEQFF	TGTGCCAGCAGCCCAAGCCGGGTCAATGAGCAGTTCTTC
TRBD1	many	TRBV5-1	TRBJ1-3	CASSFNRGDTIYF	TGCGCCAGCAGCTTTAACAGGGGAGACACCATATATTTT
TRBD2	many	TRBV20-1	TRBJ2-3	CSARAGTSSTDTQYF	TGCAGTGCTAGAGCCGGGACTAGCAGCACAGATACGCAGTATTTT
-	many	TRBV28	TRBJ2-1	CASSPGFPLSSYNEQFF	TGTGCCAGCAGTCCCGGCTTCCCCCTGAGCTCCTACAATGAGCAGTTCTTC
-	many	TRBV20-1	TRBJ1-5	CSASHFNQPQHF	TGCAGTGCTAGTCACTTCAATCAGCCCCAGCATTTT
TRBD1	many	TRBV5-1	TRBJ2-7	CASSLRGTDSYEQYF	TGCGCCAGCAGCTTGAGGGGGACAGACTCCTACGAGCAGTACTTC
TRBD2	many	TRBV5-1	TRBJ2-5	CASSLMGLASETQYF	TGCGCCAGCAGCTTGATGGGACTAGCGAGCGAGACCCAGTACTTC
-	many	TRBV7-2	TRBJ2-5	CASSLVVSLETQYF	TGTGCCAGCAGCTTAGTGGTTAGTTTGGAGACCCAGTACTTC
-	-	TRBV20-1	TRBJ2-2	CSARGGSRQTNTGELFF	TGCAGTGCTAGAGGGGGGAGTAGACAGACAAACACCGGGGAGCTGTTTTTT
-	many	TRBV5-6	TRBJ1-5	CASSLADQPQHF	TGTGCCAGCAGCTTGGCCGATCAGCCCCAGCATTTT
-	-	TRBV19	TRBJ1-5	CASRKISNQPQHF	TGTGCCAGTCGTAAGATTAGCAATCAGCCCCAGCATTTT
TRBD2	many	TRBV20-1	TRBJ2-4	CSASPGLVDIQYF	TGCAGTGCTTCCCCTGGACTAGTGGACATTCAGTACTTC
TRBD2	many	TRBV10-3	TRBJ2-7	CAISEGTSGTYEQYF	TGTGCCATCAGTGAAGGGACTAGCGGAACCTACGAGCAGTACTTC